The clone carrying this T cell receptor beta chain showed up just once. Its target is not known. V lost 2 bases and J 6 bases, leaving 1 base between the germline ends. This CDR3 is 11 amino acids long. From germline, CDR1 is MNHEY and CDR2 SVGAGI. This sample is drawn from a study of T cell responses to AZD1222 COVID-19 vaccine. Study-wide findings and caveats: Clonal diversity was possibly underestimated; the donors were predominantly white British and more often female. A reported finding is that nearly half of spike-specific TCRs target unmutated variant regions. Breadth and depth of Spike-specific TCRs rose after two AZD1222 doses. Only a handful of people who got AZD1222 tested seropositive at baseline.

Sequencing was performed with immunoSEQ multiplex PCR; in TCRdb, only in-frame clones are kept and a portion is missing. The data show 68,000 or so clones, more than 70% seen once. The specimen comprised peripheral blood, sampled on day 0 of AZD1222 vaccination. This sequence joins TRBV6-5 and TRBJ2-2; D gene ambiguous. This TCR was sampled from an adult in good health. This CDR3 reads CASSYAGELFF. For the CDR3, the DNA is TGTGCCAGCAGTTACGCCGGGGAGCTGTTTTTT.